This TCR beta chain was sequenced during a study of T-cell memory formation after mild COVID-19. CDR3 length: 16 amino acids. Germline V gives CDR1 LGHDT, CDR2 YNNKEL (reference sequence). Losses at the gene ends were 3 bases for V and 3 bases for J; bases not matched to a gene: 6. TCRdb analysed the 5' RACE reads with MiXCR anew, one entry per CDR3 protein. In the table there are around 200,000 distinct CDR3 sequences, roughly 10% of which are singletons. The chain recombines TRBV3-1 with TRBJ2-3; 10 bases agree with TRBD2. This sequence was found in a man aged 18-30 years who had mild COVID-19 (a few samples of this study predate the infection). Cell type and time point are not known. Sequencing was carried out using PBMCs or a T cell subset sorted from them (not recorded which). DNA for the CDR3: TGTGCCAGCAGCCAGGTTACTAGCGGGGCTACAGATACGCAGTATTTT. Its translation: CASSQVTSGATDTQYF.